This TCR beta chain is drawn from a study of control samples from healthy donors and cancer patients. The germline CDR1 and CDR2 sequences are MGHRA and YSYEKL. The ends were cut back, 0 bases at V and 0 bases at J, with 9 bases in the middle. The CDR3 contains 15 residues. TCRdb keeps only in-frame clones here, not all; method: immunoSEQ multiplex PCR. The table lists 75,000 to 100,000 clones, 85% to 90% of them singletons. The rearrangement links TRBV4-1 to TRBJ2-7; D gene unclear. The source is a woman aged 45-59 years in good health. Sequenced material: blood. This CDR3 reads CASSQERLSSYEQYF. The CDR3 nucleotides read TGCGCCAGCAGCCAAGAGAGGCTGAGCTCCTACGAGCAGTACTTC.